These 10 T cell receptor beta chains came from one sample sequenced in a study of CD8+ T cells in alopecia areata. Extraction and reverse transcription of RNA yielded cDNA as the sequencing template. Libraries were prepared by immunoSEQ multiplex PCR; TCRdb keeps only in-frame clonotypes and omits some of them. The sample has 89,000 or so clones; about 51% are singletons. The sample consisted of NKG2D-high CD8+ T cells sorted from blood. The receptors originated from a human donor with alopecia areata.

This clone came up a few times. Distinct nucleotide sequences in the sample also encode this CDR3. V gene TRBV29-1 combines with J gene TRBJ2-3; D remains unclear. Germline loops: CDR1 SQVTM, CDR2 ANQGSEA. Deletions cut 4 bases from V and 5 bases from J, with 4 bases between. The CDR3 consists of 10 residues. The CDR3 DNA reads as TGCAGCGTTGGTGGAGATACGCAGTATTTT. This encodes CSVGGDTQYF.

The table lists this clone with a few counts. The same CDR3 arises from other DNA sequences in this sample as well. The V gene is TRBV5-4, the J gene TRBJ2-7; no definite D call. CDR3 length: 11 amino acids. V dropped 0 bases and J dropped 6 bases, with 4 bases sitting between them. The germline V gene has CDR1 SGHNT and CDR2 YYREEE (reference sequence). The chain's CDR3 is CASSLGAEQYF. The CDR3 region has the DNA TGTGCCAGCAGCTTGGGGGCCGAGCAGTACTTC.

This clone was observed a handful of times. J is TRBJ1-1 and V is TRBV7-9; D is uncertain. The V end lost 1 base, the J end lost 7 bases, and 4 bases lay between the germline ends. The CDR3 is 11 residues long. The V gene's germline CDR1 is SEHNR and CDR2 FQNEAQ (reference sequence). Here the CDR3 DNA reads TGTGCCAGCAGCTTAGGGAATGAAGCTTTCTTT. Its protein is CASSLGNEAFF.

The chain couples TRBV2 to TRBJ2-4; TRBD1 agrees at 8 bases. The V and J ends lost 7 bases and 9 bases, in that order; junction bases with no gene match: 8. The CDR3 length is 13 residues. The germline V gene has CDR1 SNHLY and CDR2 FYNNEI. Here the CDR3 reads CASMWTGLGIQYF. CDR3 in DNA: TGTGCCAGCATGTGGACAGGGTTGGGCATTCAGTACTTC.

V gene TRBV27 combines with J gene TRBJ2-2; D ambiguous. The CDR3 is 8 residues long. Per the germline V gene, CDR1 is MNHEY and CDR2 is SMNVEV (reference sequence). The CDR3 region has the DNA TGTGCAACCGGGGAGCTGTTTTTT. It is translated as CATGELFF.

V is TRBV13 and J is TRBJ1-5; D may be TRBD1 (6 bases). In germline, CDR1 is PRHDT, CDR2 FYEKMQ (reference sequence). This CDR3 comprises 12 residues. V was cut by 5 bases and J by 11 bases, with 13 bases left in between. CDR3 sequence: CASSRGGSTQHF. CDR3 sequence (DNA): TGTGCCAGCAGCCGAGGGGGTTCGACCCAGCATTTT.

The V and J genes are TRBV5-6 and TRBJ1-3; tentative D call: TRBD1 (5 bases). CDR3 length: 14 amino acids. V was clipped by 3 bases and J by 5 bases, with 12 bases between them. The germline CDR1 and CDR2 sequences are SGHDT and YYEEEE. CDR3 nucleotide sequence: TGTGCCAGCAGCTGGGGGTGGGCCAGAAACACCATATATTTT. Its protein is CASSWGWARNTIYF.

V and J are TRBV29-1 and TRBJ1-1; no reliable D call. V was trimmed by 0 bases and J by 7 bases, leaving 6 bases between them. The germline V gene encodes CDR1 SQVTM and CDR2 ANQGSEA. This CDR3 has 11 residues. DNA of the CDR3: TGCAGCGTTGAAGAGGAAGTTGAAGCTTTCTTT. As protein: CSVEEEVEAFF.

V and J are TRBV6-6 and TRBJ2-2; TRBD2 agrees at 8 bases. With V trimmed by 2 bases and J by 4 bases, 6 bases remained unmatched. The CDR3 is 16 amino acids. Germline V gene lookup returns CDR1 MNHNY and CDR2 SVGAGI (reference sequence). CDR3 bases: TGTGCCAGCAGTTACACGGCGGGAGGTCCCACCGGGGAGCTGTTTTTT. Protein sequence: CASSYTAGGPTGELFF.

This chain links TRBV10-3 with TRBJ2-1; a weak D match, TRBD2 (5 bases). The CDR3 is made up of 11 amino acids. The germline CDR1 and CDR2 sequences are ENHRY and SYGVKD. Trimming stripped 10 bases from V and 5 bases from J, with 9 bases between. The chain's CDR3 is CATFGNNEQFF. CDR3 bases: TGTGCCACGTTCGGGAACAATGAGCAGTTCTTC.